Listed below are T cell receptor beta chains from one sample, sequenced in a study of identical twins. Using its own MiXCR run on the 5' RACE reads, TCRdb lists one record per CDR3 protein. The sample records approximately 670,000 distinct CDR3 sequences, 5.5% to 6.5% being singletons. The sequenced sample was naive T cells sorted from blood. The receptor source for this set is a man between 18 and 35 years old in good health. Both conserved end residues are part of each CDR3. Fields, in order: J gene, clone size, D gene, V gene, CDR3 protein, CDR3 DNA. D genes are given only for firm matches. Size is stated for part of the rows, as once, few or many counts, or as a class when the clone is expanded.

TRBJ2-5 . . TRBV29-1 CSVEDRSGPGEGQYF TGCAGCGTTGAAGATCGGTCAGGGCCAGGCGAGGGCCAGTACTTC
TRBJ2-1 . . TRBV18 CASSPRLAGEFF TGTGCCAGCTCACCTCGTCTGGCAGGGGAGTTCTTC
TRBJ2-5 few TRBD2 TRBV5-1 CASSWELAEKETQYF TGCGCCAGCAGCTGGGAACTAGCGGAGAAAGAGACCCAGTACTTC
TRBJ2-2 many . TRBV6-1 CASSRTENTGELFF TGTGCCAGCAGTCGGACGGAGAACACCGGGGAGCTGTTTTTT
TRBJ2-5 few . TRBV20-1 CSASSAGAETQYF TGCAGTGCTAGCTCGGCAGGGGCAGAGACCCAGTACTTC
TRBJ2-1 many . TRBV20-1 CSASYEQFF TGCAGTGCTAGCTATGAGCAGTTCTTC
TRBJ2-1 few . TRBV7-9 CASSLTGLRRNTEQFF TGTGCCAGCAGCTTAACGGGACTCAGGCGTAACACTGAGCAGTTCTTC
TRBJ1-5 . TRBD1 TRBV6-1 CASKPQGQSNQPQHF TGTGCCAGCAAACCCCAGGGACAGAGCAATCAGCCCCAGCATTTT
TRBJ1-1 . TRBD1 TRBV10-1 CASRPTGTGEAFF TGCGCCAGCAGACCGACAGGGACCGGTGAAGCTTTCTTT
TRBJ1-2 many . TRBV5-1 CASSLGQAPYGYTF TGCGCCAGCAGCTTGGGGCAGGCCCCCTATGGCTACACCTTC
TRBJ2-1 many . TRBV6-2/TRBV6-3 CASSYSLGKHYNEQFF TGTGCCAGCAGTTACTCCCTAGGGAAGCACTACAATGAGCAGTTCTTC
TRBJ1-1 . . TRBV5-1 CASSLGQRTEAFF TGCGCCAGCAGCTTAGGACAGCGCACTGAAGCTTTCTTT
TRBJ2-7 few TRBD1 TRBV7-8 CASRPTGEWYEQYF TGTGCCAGCAGACCGACAGGGGAATGGTACGAGCAGTACTTC
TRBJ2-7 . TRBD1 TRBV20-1 CSARAVGQVSYEQYF TGCAGTGCTAGAGCGGTGGGACAGGTCTCCTACGAGCAGTACTTC
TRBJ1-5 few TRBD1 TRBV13 CASSHGTDNQPQHF TGTGCCAGCAGCCACGGGACAGATAATCAGCCCCAGCATTTT
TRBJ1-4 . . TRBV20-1 CSASGGAQNEKLFF TGCAGTGCTAGTGGGGGGGCGCAGAATGAAAAACTGTTTTTT
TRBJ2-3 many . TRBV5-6 CASSSWTRGDTQYF TGTGCCAGCAGCTCATGGACTCGTGGAGATACGCAGTATTTT
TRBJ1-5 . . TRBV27 CASRPGRGVDYSNQPQHF TGTGCCAGCAGGCCAGGGCGTGGAGTCGATTATAGCAATCAGCCCCAGCATTTT
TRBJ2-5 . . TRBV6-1 CASSELDGEETQYF TGTGCCAGCAGTGAACTGGACGGGGAAGAGACCCAGTACTTC
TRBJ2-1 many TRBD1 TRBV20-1 CSANYRGENEQFF TGCAGTGCTAATTACAGGGGTGAAAATGAGCAGTTCTTC
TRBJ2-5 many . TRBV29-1 CSVEEETQYF TGCAGCGTTGAAGAAGAGACCCAGTACTTC
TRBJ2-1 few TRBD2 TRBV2 CASSALRGLAGGYEQFF TGTGCCAGCAGTGCTCTTCGTGGACTAGCGGGAGGGTATGAGCAGTTCTTC
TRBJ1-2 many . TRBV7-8 CASSDDRKANYGYTF TGTGCCAGCAGCGACGACAGGAAAGCTAACTATGGCTACACCTTC
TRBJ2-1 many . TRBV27 CASSLIGGNSYNEQFF TGTGCCAGCAGTTTAATCGGCGGAAACTCCTACAATGAGCAGTTCTTC